This T cell receptor beta chain was sequenced in a study of T cell responses to AZD1222 COVID-19 vaccine. For the study at large: Second-dose intervals of approximately 4 or approximately 12 weeks were pooled. Notes on the study in general: Donors were largely white British and mainly female; clonal diversity was possibly underestimated. Scientists sampled the repertoires only once the peak T cell response had passed. Spike-specific TCR breadth and depth grew following two AZD1222 doses.

This table comes from immunoSEQ multiplex PCR, and its TCRdb copy is limited to in-frame clones, with some not included. The sample contains some 80,000 clones, around 90% of which appear only once. Germline assignment: CDR1 LNHDA and CDR2 SQIVND (reference sequence). The CDR3 totals 15 residues. V lost 1 base, J lost 3 bases, and 12 bases lay in between. For this clone: Its antigen is unknown.

The chain recombines TRBV19 with TRBJ1-1, with a tentative D call TRBD1 (5 bases). The source was peripheral blood, collected on day 0 of AZD1222 vaccination. This TCR derives from an adult in good health. The CDR3 loop is CASSIGGGTYTEAFF. The CDR3 nucleotides are TGTGCCAGTAGTATAGGGGGAGGGACGTACACTGAAGCTTTCTTT.